Reported below is one T cell receptor beta chain. The germline V gene encodes CDR1 SNHLY and CDR2 FYNNEI. The V and J ends lost 6 bases and 5 bases, in that order; junction bases with no gene match: 8. CDR3 length equals 15 residues. In the authors' methods: Amplifying reference gene primers gave estimates of nucleated cell counts. Sequencing used immunoSEQ multiplex PCR; TCRdb keeps in-frame clones, though not all of them. Clone size and the V and J calls come from that table; the DNA yielded D and trimming. The sample consists of over 100,000 clones, approximately 80% of them appearing once. The sample originates from a study of blood T cell repertoires in COVID-19. Study-wide context: Samples representing acute and convalescent COVID-19 were sourced from the United States, Italy and Spain.

The rearrangement uses TRBV2 and TRBJ1-4; TRBD1 aligns across 8 bases. The sequence derives from a woman aged 70 to 79 with acute or convalescent COVID-19. The sequencing sample was made of peripheral blood. CDR3 in amino acids: CASSYGQGGNEKLFF. CDR3 DNA sequence: TGTGCCAGCAGCTACGGACAGGGAGGGAATGAAAAACTGTTTTTT.